This T cell receptor beta chain was identified in a study of T-cell reconstitution after alpha-beta-depleted transplantation in children. Study findings and constraints: Reported findings indicate that, about two months after transplant, alpha-beta T cells came from several hundred expanded clones, which were derived from non-depleted graft cells. Hyperexpanded clones declined; after one year, newly produced T cells mostly supplied diversity. The high TCRbeta diversity at day 60 in some patients came from surviving recipient T cells and thymic progenitors.

V lost 4 bases, J lost 1 base, and 11 bases stayed unmatched. This CDR3 is built from 17 residues. Germline CDR1 and CDR2: MGHDK and SYGVNS. Regarding this clonotype: Its matching antigen is unknown.

As it was prepared, the TCRbeta library received unique molecular identifiers. Each CDR3 protein is one row after TCRdb ran MiXCR on the PCR reads. This table has approximately 800,000 distinct CDR3 sequences, 16% appearing once. V is TRBV25-1 and J is TRBJ2-7, with 9 bases lining up with TRBD2. This clonotype originated in a male patient younger than 18 who had a stem cell transplant for acute lymphoblastic leukemia, so the T cells may come from the graft donor. The material was PBMCs, mostly from graft donor cells, obtained 360 days after TCRalphabeta/CD19-depleted stem cell transplant. CDR3 sequence: CASSAHPAGGPSYEQYF. The DNA for the CDR3 is TGTGCCAGCAGTGCACACCCGGCGGGAGGGCCTTCCTACGAGCAGTACTTC.